This note documents a single TCR beta chain sequence. This table comes from immunoSEQ multiplex PCR, and its TCRdb copy is limited to in-frame clones, with some not included. The data hold 150,000 to 200,000 clones, with about 80% observed a single time. This entry is derived from a study of blood T cell repertoires in COVID-19. Study-level background: There were acute and convalescent COVID-19 samples, and they came from the United States, Italy and Spain. Nucleic acid was either cDNA or gDNA, and it came from T cells, B-cell-depleted T cells, or PBMCs.

The CDR3 covers 15 residues. Per the germline V gene, CDR1 is WNHNN and CDR2 is SYGVQD (reference sequence). After removal of 4 bases from V and 2 bases from J, the junction contained 6 bases not matched to a gene. Which cohort a participant joined came from the clinical history participants gave. The chain combines TRBV10-1 with TRBJ2-3; 7 bases align to TRBD1. The sequencing input was PBMCs or T cells enriched from blood (not recorded which). This sequence originates from a woman aged 60-75 years with acute COVID-19. The CDR3 DNA reads as TGCGCCAGCAGTGCCCAACAGGGGAACACAGATACGCAGTATTTT. Its translation is CASSAQQGNTDTQYF.